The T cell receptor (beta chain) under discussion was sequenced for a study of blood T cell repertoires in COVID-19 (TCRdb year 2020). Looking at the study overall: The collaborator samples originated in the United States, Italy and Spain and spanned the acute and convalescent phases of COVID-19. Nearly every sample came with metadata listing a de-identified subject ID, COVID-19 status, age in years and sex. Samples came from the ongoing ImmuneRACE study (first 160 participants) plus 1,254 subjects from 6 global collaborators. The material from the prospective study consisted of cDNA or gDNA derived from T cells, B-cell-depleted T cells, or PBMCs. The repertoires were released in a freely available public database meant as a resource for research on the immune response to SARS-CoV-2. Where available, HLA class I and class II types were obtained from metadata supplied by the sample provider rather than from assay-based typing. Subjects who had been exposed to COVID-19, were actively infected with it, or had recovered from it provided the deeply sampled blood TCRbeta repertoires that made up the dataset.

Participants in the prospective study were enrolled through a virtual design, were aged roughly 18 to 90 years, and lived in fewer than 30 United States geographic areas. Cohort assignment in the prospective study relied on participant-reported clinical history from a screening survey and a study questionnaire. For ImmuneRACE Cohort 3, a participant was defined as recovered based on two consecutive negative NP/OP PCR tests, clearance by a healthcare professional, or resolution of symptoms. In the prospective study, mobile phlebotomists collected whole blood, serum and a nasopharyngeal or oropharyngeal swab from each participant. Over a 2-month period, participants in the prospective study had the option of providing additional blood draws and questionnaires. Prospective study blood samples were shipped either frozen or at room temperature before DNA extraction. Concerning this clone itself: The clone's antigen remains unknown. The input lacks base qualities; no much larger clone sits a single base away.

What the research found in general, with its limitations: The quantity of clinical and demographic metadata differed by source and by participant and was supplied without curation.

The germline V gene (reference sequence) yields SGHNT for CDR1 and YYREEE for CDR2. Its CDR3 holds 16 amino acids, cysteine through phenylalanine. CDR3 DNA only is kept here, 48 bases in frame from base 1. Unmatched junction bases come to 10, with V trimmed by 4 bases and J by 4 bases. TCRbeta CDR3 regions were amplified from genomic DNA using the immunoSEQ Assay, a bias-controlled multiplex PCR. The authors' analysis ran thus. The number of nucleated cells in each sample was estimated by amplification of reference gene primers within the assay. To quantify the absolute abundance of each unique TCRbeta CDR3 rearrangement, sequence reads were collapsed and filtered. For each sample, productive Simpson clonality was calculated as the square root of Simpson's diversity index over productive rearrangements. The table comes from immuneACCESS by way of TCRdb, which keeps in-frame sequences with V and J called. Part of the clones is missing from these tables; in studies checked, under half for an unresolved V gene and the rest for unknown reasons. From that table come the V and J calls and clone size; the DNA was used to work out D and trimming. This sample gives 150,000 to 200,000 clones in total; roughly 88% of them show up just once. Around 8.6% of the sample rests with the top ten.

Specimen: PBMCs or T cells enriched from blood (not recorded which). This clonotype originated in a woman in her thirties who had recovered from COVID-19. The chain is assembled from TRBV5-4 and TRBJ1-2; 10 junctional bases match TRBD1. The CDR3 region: CASSQKPGTGAYGYTF. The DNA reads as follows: TGTGCCAGCAGCCAAAAGCCCGGGACAGGGGCCTATGGCTACACCTTC.